These T cell receptor beta chains were read from a single sample in a study of cytomegalovirus exposure and HLA in healthy donors. Data came from immunoSEQ multiplex PCR; TCRdb stores just in-frame clones and leaves some out. Of 100,000 to 150,000 clones listed, about 86% are singletons. Source material: PBMCs. The origin of the receptors is a man in his late teens or twenties in good health and CMV-seronegative. The CDR3 runs from the conserved cysteine through the conserved F or W. The D gene is left open where the match is weak. Only some rows state a clone size, as once, few, many or a class for expanded clones.

CDR3 | DNA | V | D | size | J
CASSLDSLQETQYF | TGTGCCAGCAGCTTAGATTCACTGCAAGAGACCCAGTACTTC | TRBV7-9 | NA | NA | TRBJ2-5
CASSLRDSVNIQYF | TGTGCCAGTAGTCTCCGGGACAGTGTAAACATTCAGTACTTC | TRBV19 | TRBD1 | NA | TRBJ2-4
CASETRGGRSYNEQFF | TGTGCCAGCGAGACGAGGGGGGGTAGGTCCTACAATGAGCAGTTCTTC | TRBV28 | NA | NA | TRBJ2-1
CSVVLSGVSNQPQHF | TGCAGCGTTGTGTTGTCAGGGGTTAGCAATCAGCCCCAGCATTTT | TRBV29-1 | NA | NA | TRBJ1-5
CATSLPTGAGAEQYF | TGTGCCACCAGCTTACCGACAGGGGCGGGCGCCGAGCAGTACTTC | TRBV15 | TRBD1 | NA | TRBJ2-7
CASSQDPHSSEKLFF | TGTGCCAGCAGCCAAGACCCCCACAGTAGTGAAAAACTGTTTTTT | TRBV14 | NA | NA | TRBJ1-4
CASSQGTTYRRTEAFF | TGCGCCAGCAGCCAAGGGACGACCTATCGGAGGACTGAAGCTTTCTTT | TRBV4-3 | NA | NA | TRBJ1-1
CASSPLERGYGYTF | TGTGCCAGCAGCCCCCTGGAAAGAGGGTATGGCTACACCTTC | TRBV7-6 | NA | NA | TRBJ1-2
CASSYTGIGELFF | TGTGCCAGCAGTTACACCGGGATCGGGGAGCTGTTTTTT | TRBV6-5 | NA | NA | TRBJ2-2
CASSSWIYRGDEKLFF | TGTGCCAGCAGCTCCTGGATATATAGGGGTGACGAAAAACTGTTTTTT | TRBV5-6 | NA | NA | TRBJ1-4
CASRRQGPYEQYF | TGTGCCAGCAGACGACAGGGGCCGTACGAGCAGTACTTC | TRBV27 | TRBD1 | NA | TRBJ2-7
CASSLVLAGGRGELFF | TGCGCCAGCAGCCTCGTACTAGCGGGGGGGCGCGGGGAGCTGTTTTTT | TRBV4-3 | TRBD2 | NA | TRBJ2-2
CASSERITGVLNSPLHF | TGTGCCAGCAGTGAAAGAATTACCGGGGTTTTAAATTCACCCCTCCACTTT | TRBV6-1 | NA | NA | TRBJ1-6
CASSPSDRGILETQYF | TGTGCCAGCAGTCCATCGGACAGGGGGATCTTGGAGACCCAGTACTTC | TRBV7-9 | TRBD1 | NA | TRBJ2-5
CASSQLRDRDHEQYF | TGTGCCAGCAGTCAACTAAGGGACAGGGACCACGAGCAGTACTTC | TRBV14 | TRBD1 | NA | TRBJ2-7
CASNMAGVFNEQFF | TGTGCCAGCAACATGGCGGGGGTGTTCAATGAGCAGTTCTTC | TRBV28 | TRBD2 | NA | TRBJ2-1
CASSLGVWTGNQPQHF | TGTGCCAGCAGCTTAGGGGTCTGGACAGGCAATCAGCCCCAGCATTTT | TRBV7-6 | NA | NA | TRBJ1-5
CASSLEWAITYEQYF | TGCGCCAGCAGCTTGGAGTGGGCCATTACCTACGAGCAGTACTTC | TRBV5-1 | NA | NA | TRBJ2-7
CASSEAQGYQPQHF | TGCGCCAGCAGTGAGGCACAGGGGTACCAGCCCCAGCATTTT | TRBV10-2 | TRBD1 | once | TRBJ1-5
CASSIEAGQGQETQYF | TGTGCCAGTAGTATAGAGGCCGGACAGGGGCAAGAGACCCAGTACTTC | TRBV19 | TRBD1 | once | TRBJ2-5
CASSQQGDYGYTF | TGCGCCAGCAGCCAACAGGGGGACTATGGCTACACCTTC | TRBV10-2 | TRBD1 | NA | TRBJ1-2
CASSALLDSPSSGANVLTF | TGTGCCAGCAGCGCCCTTCTGGACAGCCCGAGCTCTGGGGCCAACGTCCTGACTTTC | TRBV21-1 | NA | NA | TRBJ2-6
CASTKTGSYQETQYF | TGTGCCAGCACCAAGACTGGGTCCTACCAAGAGACCCAGTACTTC | TRBV9 | NA | NA | TRBJ2-5
CAWSRPGTGRETQYF | TGTGCCTGGAGCCGTCCCGGGACAGGGCGGGAGACCCAGTACTTC | TRBV30 | TRBD1 | NA | TRBJ2-5
CASGDSFTEAFF | TGTGCCAGCGGTGACAGTTTCACTGAAGCTTTCTTT | TRBV28 | NA | NA | TRBJ1-1
CASSEQGGAEDTQYF | TGTGCCAGCAGTGAACAAGGGGGGGCTGAAGATACGCAGTATTTT | TRBV6-4 | NA | few | TRBJ2-3
CAWSLEGRQPQHF | TGTGCCTGGAGTTTGGAGGGTAGGCAGCCCCAGCATTTT | TRBV30 | NA | NA | TRBJ1-5
CASSQEGAEFGYTF | TGTGCCAGCAGCCAAGAGGGGGCAGAGTTCGGCTACACCTTC | TRBV4-2 | NA | NA | TRBJ1-2
CASSEGTANSGNTIYF | TGTGCCAGCAGTGAAGGGACAGCGAACTCTGGAAACACCATATATTTT | TRBV2 | NA | once | TRBJ1-3
CASSRDREQYF | TGTGCCAGCAGCCGGGACAGAGAGCAGTACTTC | TRBV14 | TRBD1 | NA | TRBJ2-7
CASSATLRDSLDSNQPQHF | TGTGCCAGCAGCGCTACCCTCAGGGACAGCCTAGATAGCAATCAGCCCCAGCATTTT | TRBV7-9 | TRBD1 | few | TRBJ1-5
CASSPQGRGRSTDTQYF | TGTGCCAGCTCACCACAAGGGCGGGGCCGTAGCACAGATACGCAGTATTTT | TRBV18 | NA | NA | TRBJ2-3
CASSLTGVSGYGYTF | TGTGCCAGTAGTTTAACAGGGGTAAGCGGCTATGGCTACACCTTC | TRBV19 | TRBD1 | once | TRBJ1-2
CATSSGQGNSPLHF | TGTGCCACCAGCAGCGGACAGGGGAATTCACCCCTCCACTTT | TRBV15 | TRBD1 | NA | TRBJ1-6
CASSLSLTRYEQYF | TGTGCCAGCAGCTTGAGTTTGACACGCTACGAGCAGTACTTC | TRBV5-6 | NA | NA | TRBJ2-7
CASSEAGTSGNTIYF | TGTGCCAGCAGCGAAGCAGGCACCTCTGGAAACACCATATATTTT | TRBV5-6 | NA | NA | TRBJ1-3
CASSPRGGGTEAFF | TGTGCCAGCAGCCCCAGGGGAGGGGGCACTGAAGCTTTCTTT | TRBV6-4 | NA | NA | TRBJ1-1
CASSLSRGRAFF | TGTGCCAGCAGCTTAAGTCGGGGGAGGGCTTTCTTT | TRBV11-3 | NA | NA | TRBJ1-1
CASSTTGGTALGYTF | TGTGCCAGCAGTACGACAGGGGGCACAGCCCTTGGCTACACCTTC | TRBV2 | TRBD1 | NA | TRBJ1-2
CASSKRWEGNQPQHF | TGTGCCAGCAGCAAACGGTGGGAGGGCAATCAGCCCCAGCATTTT | TRBV9 | NA | NA | TRBJ1-5
CATTRGGETQYF | TGTGCCACCACGCGGGGGGGAGAGACCCAGTACTTC | TRBV6-5 | TRBD2 | NA | TRBJ2-5
CASTAQGDYGYTF | TGTGCCAGTACTGCCCAGGGTGACTATGGCTACACCTTC | TRBV19 | NA | NA | TRBJ1-2
CASSFRPQGVNTEALF | TGCGCCAGCAGCTTTCGGCCACAGGGAGTCAACACTGAAGCTCTCTTT | TRBV5-1 | NA | NA | TRBJ1-1
CASGSVAGVHNEQFF | TGTGCTAGTGGCTCCGTGGCAGGGGTCCACAATGAGCAGTTCTTC | TRBV12-5 | NA | NA | TRBJ2-1
CASSPSGSGYTF | TGTGCCAGCAGCCCCTCAGGGTCGGGCTACACCTTC | TRBV5-5 | NA | NA | TRBJ1-2
CSVGTGYGYTF | TGCAGCGTTGGGACAGGGTATGGCTACACCTTC | TRBV29-1 | TRBD1 | NA | TRBJ1-2
CASSQGDGYTF | TGTGCCAGCAGTCAAGGGGATGGCTACACCTTC | TRBV27 | NA | NA | TRBJ1-2
CASSFRQTQETQYF | TGTGCCAGCAGCTTTCGACAGACTCAAGAGACCCAGTACTTC | TRBV13 | NA | NA | TRBJ2-5
CASSETGTQETQYF | TGTGCCAGCAGCGAAACAGGGACCCAAGAGACCCAGTACTTC | TRBV5-4 | NA | NA | TRBJ2-5
CAWSQPGQGRDGYTF | TGTGCCTGGAGTCAACCCGGACAGGGACGGGATGGCTACACCTTC | TRBV30 | TRBD1 | NA | TRBJ1-2
CASVLRVTEAFF | TGTGCCAGCGTATTGAGGGTCACTGAAGCTTTCTTT | TRBV6-1 | NA | NA | TRBJ1-1
CASSPKVGYGEQYF | TGTGCCAGCAGCCCAAAAGTCGGGTACGGCGAGCAGTACTTC | TRBV7-2 | NA | NA | TRBJ2-7
CASSEPLAGDQETQYF | TGTGCCAGCAGTGAACCACTAGCGGGGGACCAAGAGACCCAGTACTTC | TRBV6-1 | TRBD2 | NA | TRBJ2-5
CASSGQVSQPQHF | TGTGCCAGCAGTGGACAGGTATCTCAGCCCCAGCATTTT | TRBV25-1 | NA | NA | TRBJ1-5
CASSARASGRTTGELFF | TGTGCCAGCAGCGCCAGAGCTAGCGGGCGAACAACCGGGGAGCTGTTTTTT | TRBV9 | TRBD2 | NA | TRBJ2-2
CASSPRFTYEQYF | TGTGCCAGTAGTCCGAGATTTACTTACGAGCAGTACTTC | TRBV19 | NA | NA | TRBJ2-7
CASSPDPGVANEKLFF | TGTGCCAGCAGTCCCGATCCCGGGGTCGCTAATGAAAAACTGTTTTTT | TRBV7-2 | NA | NA | TRBJ1-4
CASSLGQGSLYDGYTF | TGTGCCAGCAGCTTAGGTCAGGGCAGCTTATACGATGGCTACACCTTC | TRBV7-9 | NA | NA | TRBJ1-2
CASSQPGTEMRGYTF | TGTGCCAGCAGCCAACCCGGGACAGAGATGCGAGGCTACACCTTC | TRBV4-2 | TRBD1 | NA | TRBJ1-2